These T cell receptor beta chains were read from a single sample in a study of CD8 T cells in ankylosing spondylitis. TCRdb reprocessed the 5' RACE reads with MiXCR, giving one entry per CDR3 protein. The table has 350,000 to 450,000 distinct CDR3 sequences, about 20% seen once. The sample comprised blood, either unsorted or a sorted T cell fraction (not recorded which). These receptors were collected from a male donor with ankylosing spondylitis or in good health (not recorded which). The CDR3 runs from the conserved cysteine through the conserved F or W. D genes are given only for firm matches. Size is stated for part of the rows, as once, few or many counts, or as a class when the clone is expanded.

v_gene: TRBV7-9; abundance: NA; d_gene: TRBD1; j_gene: TRBJ1-5; CDR3aa: CASSLTGDKPQHF; CDR3nt: TGTGCCAGCAGCTTAACAGGGGATAAGCCCCAGCATTTT
v_gene: TRBV7-9; abundance: NA; d_gene: NA; j_gene: TRBJ2-7; CDR3aa: CASSPPVNYEQYF; CDR3nt: TGTGCCAGCAGCCCGCCAGTCAACTACGAGCAGTACTTC
v_gene: TRBV12-3/TRBV12-4; abundance: once; d_gene: NA; j_gene: TRBJ2-7; CDR3aa: CASSLSGVAVNEQYF; CDR3nt: TGTGCCAGCAGTTTAAGTGGAGTAGCGGTTAACGAGCAGTACTTC
v_gene: TRBV12-5; abundance: few; d_gene: NA; j_gene: TRBJ2-7; CDR3aa: CASGLDDEQYF; CDR3nt: TGTGCTAGTGGTTTGGATGACGAGCAGTACTTC
v_gene: TRBV5-1; abundance: few; d_gene: NA; j_gene: TRBJ2-1; CDR3aa: CASSLEGPTYNEQFF; CDR3nt: TGCGCCAGCAGCTTAGAAGGGCCCACTTACAATGAGCAGTTCTTC
v_gene: TRBV12-3/TRBV12-4; abundance: NA; d_gene: TRBD2; j_gene: TRBJ2-3; CDR3aa: CASLSLGLAGGRGTDTQYF; CDR3nt: TGTGCCAGCCTCTCTCTGGGGCTAGCGGGGGGGCGGGGCACAGATACGCAGTATTTT
v_gene: TRBV28; abundance: few; d_gene: NA; j_gene: TRBJ1-6; CDR3aa: CASSYLLGAVNSPLHF; CDR3nt: TGTGCCAGCAGCTATCTTCTGGGGGCGGTTAATTCACCCCTCCACTTT
v_gene: TRBV12-3/TRBV12-4; abundance: NA; d_gene: NA; j_gene: TRBJ2-7; CDR3aa: CASTHPLAPWEQYF; CDR3nt: TGTGCCAGCACCCACCCACTAGCCCCCTGGGAGCAGTACTTC
v_gene: TRBV20-1; abundance: NA; d_gene: NA; j_gene: TRBJ2-7; CDR3aa: CSARPQSQAAQYEQYF; CDR3nt: TGCAGTGCTAGACCCCAATCCCAGGCAGCCCAATACGAGCAGTACTTC
v_gene: TRBV12-3/TRBV12-4; abundance: few; d_gene: TRBD2; j_gene: TRBJ2-5; CDR3aa: CASSFGGARQETQYF; CDR3nt: TGTGCCAGCAGTTTCGGGGGGGCGCGCCAAGAGACCCAGTACTTC
v_gene: TRBV29-1; abundance: few; d_gene: TRBD1; j_gene: TRBJ2-7; CDR3aa: CSVEDLGTGVGEQYF; CDR3nt: TGCAGCGTTGAAGATCTCGGGACAGGGGTGGGTGAGCAGTACTTC
v_gene: TRBV5-6; abundance: NA; d_gene: NA; j_gene: TRBJ2-5; CDR3aa: CASTSTGSQETQYF; CDR3nt: TGTGCCAGCACGTCAACGGGCAGCCAAGAGACCCAGTACTTC
v_gene: TRBV9; abundance: NA; d_gene: NA; j_gene: TRBJ2-7; CDR3aa: CASSPGTPATYEQYF; CDR3nt: TGTGCCAGCAGCCCCGGGACTCCAGCAACCTACGAGCAGTACTTC
v_gene: TRBV15; abundance: NA; d_gene: TRBD2; j_gene: TRBJ2-1; CDR3aa: CATSGQLAVEYNEQFF; CDR3nt: TGTGCCACCAGCGGGCAACTAGCGGTGGAATACAATGAGCAGTTCTTC
v_gene: TRBV20-1; abundance: few; d_gene: NA; j_gene: TRBJ1-1; CDR3aa: CSARWGRTNTEAFF; CDR3nt: TGCAGTGCTAGATGGGGCCGGACGAACACTGAAGCTTTCTTT
v_gene: TRBV7-9; abundance: few; d_gene: TRBD2; j_gene: TRBJ2-1; CDR3aa: CASSPWTSGDYNEQFF; CDR3nt: TGTGCCAGCAGCCCCTGGACTAGCGGGGACTACAATGAGCAGTTCTTC
v_gene: TRBV6-1; abundance: NA; d_gene: TRBD1; j_gene: TRBJ2-1; CDR3aa: CASSPRDRGRISYNEQFF; CDR3nt: TGTGCCAGCAGTCCCCGGGACAGGGGGCGAATCTCCTACAATGAGCAGTTCTTC
v_gene: TRBV29-1; abundance: many; d_gene: TRBD2; j_gene: TRBJ2-3; CDR3aa: CSVDNGAGDTDTQYF; CDR3nt: TGCAGCGTTGACAACGGGGCGGGGGACACAGATACGCAGTATTTT
v_gene: TRBV4-1; abundance: few; d_gene: NA; j_gene: TRBJ2-4; CDR3aa: CASSQDETADIAKNIQYF; CDR3nt: TGCGCCAGCAGCCAAGATGAGACAGCAGATATAGCCAAAAACATTCAGTACTTC
v_gene: TRBV12-3/TRBV12-4; abundance: NA; d_gene: NA; j_gene: TRBJ2-7; CDR3aa: CASSFGDTGPPYEQYF; CDR3nt: TGTGCCAGCAGTTTCGGAGACACAGGACCCCCCTACGAGCAGTACTTC